Included here is one T cell receptor beta chain sequence, with context. The antigen remains unidentified. Clones were read by immunoSEQ multiplex PCR, and TCRdb kept only the in-frame ones, dropping some. The table shows around 30,000 clones, with around 84% occurring only once. This sample was taken from a study of OX40 agonist ivuxolimab in advanced cancers. Study at large: While on treatment, patients had intravenous ivuxolimab at 0.01 to 10 mg/kg every 2 weeks. Study-level findings and limits: In the 0.1 to 3.0 mg/kg range, CD4+ and CD8+ blood T cells had expanded clonally by week 6.

This CDR3 has 13 amino acids. V gave up 6 bases and J gave up 7 bases, with 15 bases separating them. The germline CDR1 and CDR2 sequences are SQVTM and ANQGSEA. The sample in question was CD4+ or CD8+ T cells sorted from blood, obtained in a trial of the OX40 agonist ivuxolimab. The genes are TRBV29-1 and TRBJ1-4; possibly TRBD1 for D (6 bases). The receptor's source is an adult with an advanced solid tumor such as melanoma, head and neck, liver or kidney cancer. The CDR3 loop is CSVSRQVSEKLFF. CDR3 DNA sequence: TGCAGCGTATCTAGACAGGTCTCTGAAAAACTGTTTTTT.